This T cell receptor beta chain was captured in a study of blood T cells in healthy people across ages. J gave up 1 base and V 1 base, and 4 bases lay outside the gene matches. The CDR3 is made up of 16 amino acids. Germline lookup yields CDR1 SQVTM and CDR2 ANQGSEA. Study results and limitations: Versus aged donors, long-lived donors had higher diversity and more naive CD4+ cells. A roughly linear age-dependent decrease characterized TCR beta diversity per million T cells.

Every donor contributed about 10 milliliters of peripheral blood by blood draw. In this sample, this clonotype turned up many times. The target antigen is unknown. A sample-barcoded 5' primer and a J-beta primer mix were used in a second PCR of about 6 to 11 cycles. Sequencing recovered at least 3 million CDR3-containing paired-end reads from each sample. TCRdb called the 5' RACE reads again in MiXCR, with one record for every CDR3 protein. The profile shows approximately 810,000 distinct CDR3 sequences, more than 25% of them singletons. Sequenced input: blood. The TCR sequence derives from a woman older than 75 in good health. The V and J genes are TRBV29-1 and TRBJ2-6; 7 bases match TRBD1. The CDR3 here is CSVEGQGLSGANVLTF. The CDR3, as DNA: TGCAGCGTTGAAGGACAGGGATTGTCTGGGGCCAACGTCCTGACTTTC.